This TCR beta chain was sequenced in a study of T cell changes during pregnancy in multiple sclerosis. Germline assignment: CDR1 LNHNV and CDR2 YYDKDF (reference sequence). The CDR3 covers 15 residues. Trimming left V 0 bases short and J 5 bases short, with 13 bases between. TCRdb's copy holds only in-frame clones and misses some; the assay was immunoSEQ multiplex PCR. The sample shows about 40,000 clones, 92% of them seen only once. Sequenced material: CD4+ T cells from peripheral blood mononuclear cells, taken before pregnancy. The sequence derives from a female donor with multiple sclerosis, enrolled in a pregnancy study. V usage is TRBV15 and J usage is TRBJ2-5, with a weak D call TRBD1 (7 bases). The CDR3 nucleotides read TGTGCCACCAGCAGAGATCCCCCAGGGGGGGAGACCCAGTACTTC. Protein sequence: CATSRDPPGGETQYF.